These 26 T cell receptor beta chains were all obtained from the same sample, sequenced in a study of blood T cells in healthy people across ages. The second PCR ran roughly 7 to 12 cycles with a sample-barcoded 5' primer and J-beta primers. TCRdb reanalysed the 5' RACE reads using MiXCR and keeps one entry per CDR3 protein. The table shows 800,000 or so distinct CDR3 sequences, with roughly 25% occurring only once. These data are also associated with another study on T cells of mothers and their children.

The sample taken for sequencing was blood. These TCRs come from a boy aged 10-17 years in good health.

This clonotype was seen more than once but under ten times. This chain uses TRBV29-1 with TRBJ1-2; tentative D call: TRBD1 (5 bases). Germline V gene sequence: CDR1 SQVTM, CDR2 ANQGSEA. This CDR3 is built from 14 residues. V was trimmed by 0 bases and J by 2 bases, leaving 10 bases between them. CDR3 sequence: CSVEDLGGNYGYTF. In DNA, the CDR3 is TGCAGCGTTGAAGATCTGGGGGGGAACTATGGCTACACCTTC.

In this sample, this clonotype turned up a few times. The V call is TRBV7-9, the J call TRBJ2-7, with D possibly matching TRBD2 (6 bases). Germline V gene sequence: CDR1 SEHNR, CDR2 FQNEAQ (reference sequence). The CDR3 spans 13 residues. Trimming removed 5 bases at V and 3 bases at J, with 11 bases between. CDR3 coding DNA: TGTGCCAGCAGCGCACCGGGGGACTACGAGCAGTACTTC. Translated, it gives CASSAPGDYEQYF.

This clonotype was seen a handful of times. The chain is built from TRBV12-3 or TRBV12-4 and TRBJ2-1; no reliable D call. This CDR3 comprises 14 residues. With 9 bases removed from V and 8 bases from J, the gap between germline ends came to 20 bases. The CDR3 here is CASKPLPDLDEQFF. The DNA of the CDR3 is TGTGCCAGTAAACCACTACCAGATTTGGATGAGCAGTTCTTC.

This clonotype was seen more than once but under ten times. The rearrangement links TRBV29-1 to TRBJ2-1; TRBD2 is a possible D gene (6 bases). This CDR3 spans 12 amino acids. Trimming removed 4 bases at V and 9 bases at J, with 13 bases between. Germline CDR1 reads SQVTM; CDR2 reads ANQGSEA. This chain's CDR3 is CSVGRLVGEQFF. DNA for the CDR3: TGCAGCGTTGGCCGACTAGTCGGTGAGCAGTTCTTC.

The chain carries TRBV12-3 or TRBV12-4 and TRBJ1-6, with no clear D. This CDR3 has 14 amino acids. The ends were cut back, 3 bases at V and 11 bases at J, with 14 bases in the middle. CDR3 sequence reads: CASSFGGLGPPLHF. The CDR3 nucleotides are TGTGCCAGCAGTTTCGGCGGGCTTGGGCCACCCCTCCACTTT.

The V gene is TRBV7-9, the J gene TRBJ2-5; D gene uncertain. The V end lost 1 base, the J end lost 5 bases, and 11 bases lay between the germline ends. From germline, CDR1 is SEHNR and CDR2 FQNEAQ (reference sequence). The CDR3 loop spans 14 amino acids. For the CDR3, the DNA is TGTGCCAGCAGCTTAGGTTTAGGCGTCGAGACCCAGTACTTC. Translation gives CASSLGLGVETQYF.

The chain combines TRBV20-1 with TRBJ2-1; 10 bases fit TRBD1. Judging by the DNA end, TRBJ2-7 fits better; the J call may be wrong. The CDR3 loop spans 17 amino acids. Germline CDR1 is DFQATT and CDR2 is SNEGSKA (reference sequence). The CDR3, as DNA: TGCAGTGCTAGAGATCACTCCGGGACAGGGGATGCGTACGAGCAGTACTTC. Translation gives CSARDHSGTGDAYEQYF.

This clonotype was detected a few times. The chain is built from TRBV20-1 and TRBJ2-7; no firm D call. The CDR3 extends over 14 amino acids. The germline V gene has CDR1 DFQATT and CDR2 SNEGSKA (reference sequence). Trimming stripped 0 bases from V and 3 bases from J, with 12 bases between. The CDR3 bases are TGCAGTGCTAGAGATCTCGTACGAGACTACGAGCAGTACTTC. Its translation is CSARDLVRDYEQYF.

The rearrangement joins TRBV6-1 to TRBJ1-6; D remains ambiguous. Germline CDR1 reads MNHNS; CDR2 reads SASEGT. The V end was cut by 0 bases, the J end by 6 bases, with 15 bases between. CDR3 length: 17 amino acids. CDR3 loop: CASSEAYRAGSNSPLHF. The CDR3 nucleotides read TGTGCCAGCAGTGAAGCCTACCGGGCGGGAAGTAATTCACCCCTCCACTTT.

This clonotype occurred a few times. The chain joins TRBV5-1 to TRBJ2-5, with 10 bases fitting TRBD1. TRBJ2-7 explains the end of the DNA better; the J call may be wrong. Germline CDR1 SGHRS, CDR2 YFSETQ. This CDR3 comprises 16 residues. Here the CDR3 reads CASSLAGTGATYEQYF. The CDR3 DNA reads TGCGCCAGCAGCTTGGCCGGGACAGGGGCCACCTACGAGCAGTACTTC.

This rearrangement joins TRBV29-1 to TRBJ1-1, with D possibly matching TRBD1 (6 bases). V lost 7 bases and J 0 bases, leaving 12 bases between the germline ends. The CDR3 length is 13 residues. Germline V gene lookup returns CDR1 SQVTM and CDR2 ANQGSEA. The CDR3 sequence: CSALTGMNTEAFF. The DNA of the CDR3 is TGCAGCGCCTTGACAGGAATGAACACTGAAGCTTTCTTT.

This clonotype has just a few counts. The V and J genes are TRBV6-2 or TRBV6-3 and TRBJ2-5; D unclear. Germline CDR1 MNHEY, CDR2 SVGEGT. V was pared by 5 bases and J by 10 bases, with 17 bases between. This CDR3 region has 13 residues. CDR3 residues: CASSKGRAAVQYF. The CDR3 DNA sequence: TGTGCCAGCAGTAAGGGAAGAGCTGCAGTCCAGTACTTC.

The sample holds many counts of this clonotype. The chain employs TRBV29-1 and TRBJ2-3; the match to TRBD2 covers 7 bases. In germline, CDR1 is SQVTM, CDR2 ANQGSEA. The CDR3 is 18 residues long. Germline trimming cut 7 bases from V and 0 bases from J; bases unmatched to any gene: 19. DNA for the CDR3: TGCAGCGCCTCCCCGACCCAAGGGGACTATTCTAGCACAGATACGCAGTATTTT. Translation gives CSASPTQGDYSSTDTQYF.

About this clonotype: The junction does not match germline at one end; this may be a read error. The chain has TRBV7-9 and TRBJ2-1; 9 nucleotides match TRBD2. The CDR3 runs to 13 residues. CDR1 and CDR2 (germline): SEHNR, FQNEAQ (reference sequence). The CDR3 sequence: CAIGAGGPVEQFF. Written as DNA, the CDR3 is TGTGCCATCGGGGCGGGAGGGCCGGTTGAGCAGTTTTTC.

The rearrangement joins TRBV7-9 to TRBJ1-2; the D gene is possibly TRBD1 (5 bases). This CDR3 comprises 18 residues. Germline values: CDR1 SEHNR, CDR2 FQNEAQ (reference sequence). The V gene lost 4 bases and the J gene lost 0 bases, with 21 bases spanning the gap. The CDR3 DNA sequence: TGTGCCAGCAGCTACGGAGAAACAGGACGGCTCGCTAACTATGGCTACACCTTC. This codes for CASSYGETGRLANYGYTF. Filled out from reference TRBV7-9 and TRBJ1-2, the complete variable domain reads DTGVSQNPRHKITKRGQNVTFRCDPISEHNRLYWYRQTLGQGPEFLTYFQNEAQLEKSRLLSDRFSAERPKGSFSTLEIQRTEQGDSAMYLCASSYGETGRLANYGYTFGSGTRLTVV.

This sequence joins TRBV12-3 or TRBV12-4 and TRBJ2-5, with TRBD1 matching 9 bases. The J segment lost 7 bases and the V segment lost 5 bases, leaving 5 bases of the junction unmatched. This CDR3 contains 13 residues. CDR3 nucleotide sequence: TGTGCCAGCAGTGGGGACAGGGTAGGGACCCAGTACTTC. Translation: CASSGDRVGTQYF.

CDR3 sequence (DNA): TGCGCCAGCAGCCTTATTCCGACTAGCGGGAGTGAGCTCAATGAGCAGTTCTTC. This gives the protein CASSLIPTSGSELNEQFF. The genes are TRBV5-1 and TRBJ2-5; 12 bases are shared with TRBD2. The DNA end is a closer match to TRBJ2-1, so the J assignment may be wrong. CDR1 is SGHRS, CDR2 YFSETQ, per germline. The CDR3 totals 18 residues.

The V call is TRBV10-3, the J call TRBJ2-5; 10 bases are a match to TRBD2. Germline values: CDR1 ENHRY, CDR2 SYGVKD. This CDR3 contains 17 residues. Trimming at V came to 3 bases and at J to 4 bases, leaving 11 bases not matched to a gene. In DNA, the CDR3 is TGTGCCATCAGTGAACGCCTCCTAGCGGGAGTAATAGAGACCCAGTACTTC. It encodes CAISERLLAGVIETQYF.

In this sample, this clonotype turned up a few times. V is TRBV29-1 and J is TRBJ1-2; D gene uncertain. Trimming shortened V by 3 bases and J by 0 bases, and 23 bases separated the two germline ends. The CDR3 totals 18 residues. Germline V gene sequence: CDR1 SQVTM, CDR2 ANQGSEA. CDR3 sequence reads: CSVEAPDVGPLANYGYTF. CDR3 coding DNA: TGCAGCGTTGAGGCTCCGGACGTAGGCCCTTTAGCTAACTATGGCTACACCTTC.

In its sample, this clonotype was seen a few times. The junction differs from germline at one of its ends, possibly a read error. This chain links TRBV7-2 with TRBJ2-3, with TRBD1 matching 8 bases. The CDR3 covers 15 residues. CDR1 is SGHTA, CDR2 FQGNSA, per germline. This CDR3 reads CASSLVGQGSDMQYF. In DNA, the CDR3 is TGTGCCAGCAGCTTAGTCGGACAGGGATCAGATATGCAGTATTTT.

This chain uses TRBV20-1 with TRBJ2-7; D unclear. This CDR3 has 13 residues. Germline V gene sequence: CDR1 DFQATT, CDR2 SNEGSKA (reference sequence). V lost 2 bases, J lost 2 bases, and 10 bases lay in between. CDR3 bases: TGCAGTGCTAGAATCGTAAGAGCCTACGAGCAGTACTTC. This codes for CSARIVRAYEQYF.

This clonotype was found a few times. This chain joins TRBV6-5 and TRBJ2-7, with D possibly TRBD1 on 6 matching bases. CDR1 is MNHEY, CDR2 SVGAGI, per germline. V was pared by 2 bases and J by 2 bases, with 13 bases between. The CDR3 spans 15 residues. This chain's CDR3 is CASSYVDRPPYEQYF. The CDR3 bases are TGTGCCAGCAGTTACGTGGACAGACCTCCCTACGAGCAGTACTTC.

This clonotype came up a few times. The chain carries TRBV20-1 and TRBJ1-1; perhaps TRBD1 as D (5 bases). CDR3 length equals 15 residues. Germline V gene sequence: CDR1 DFQATT, CDR2 SNEGSKA (reference sequence). The germline V and J ends were trimmed by 0 bases and 2 bases, with 13 bases remaining between them. Here the CDR3 DNA reads TGCAGTGCTAGAGACTACGGGGCTGGAAACACTGAAGCTTTCTTT. This codes for CSARDYGAGNTEAFF.

The chain is built from TRBV6-2 or TRBV6-3 and TRBJ1-2; 7 positions agree with TRBD1. V shed 6 bases, J shed 4 bases, and the junction held 8 bases outside the gene matches. This CDR3 comprises 14 residues. Germline assignment: CDR1 MNHEY and CDR2 SVGEGT. The CDR3 protein is CASSRDRVFYGYTF. The DNA for the CDR3 is TGTGCCAGCAGCCGGGACAGAGTCTTCTATGGCTACACCTTC.

The sample holds a few counts of this clonotype. The V and J genes are TRBV5-1 and TRBJ2-1; TRBD2 matches at 13 bases. Germline V CDR1 and CDR2: SGHRS, YFSETQ. V lost 2 bases to trimming and J lost 5 bases; unmatched junction nucleotides: 7. The CDR3 length is 17 residues. The CDR3 sequence is CASSFRLAGGSDNEQFF. The CDR3 nucleotides are TGCGCCAGCAGCTTTCGACTAGCGGGAGGTTCGGACAATGAGCAGTTCTTC.

This rearrangement joins TRBV7-8 to TRBJ2-7, with unresolved D. Germline assignment: CDR1 SGHVS and CDR2 FQNEAQ. The CDR3 contains 13 residues. V was pared by 2 bases and J by 4 bases, with 9 bases between. The CDR3 nucleotides read TGTGCCAGCAGCTTATGGGTAGGGTACGAGCAGTACTTC. Encoded protein: CASSLWVGYEQYF.